These T cell receptor beta chains were read from a single sample in a study of blood T cells in healthy people across ages. From the 5' RACE reads, TCRdb called clonotypes with MiXCR, one entry per CDR3 protein. The profile shows around 1,500,000 distinct CDR3 sequences, roughly 40% of them singletons. Sequenced sample: blood. All receptors come from a woman aged 18 to 35 in good health. The CDR3 runs from the conserved cysteine through the conserved F or W. A D gene is named only where the DNA matches it firmly. Size is stated for part of the rows, as once, few or many counts, or as a class when the clone is expanded.

CDR3 | DNA | J | V | size | D
CASRRNSGQQFF | TGTGCCAGCAGACGGAACTCAGGCCAGCAGTTCTTC | TRBJ2-1 | TRBV12-3/TRBV12-4 | . | .
CASSQDGTGVQETQYF | TGCGCCAGCAGCCAAGATGGGACAGGGGTCCAAGAGACCCAGTACTTC | TRBJ2-5 | TRBV4-1 | . | TRBD1
CASSYGDYTPTDTQYF | TGTGCCAGCAGTTACGGGGACTACACGCCCACAGATACGCAGTATTTT | TRBJ2-3 | TRBV6-2/TRBV6-3 | few | TRBD2
CASSHGGRQYF | TGTGCCAGCAGCCACGGGGGTAGGCAGTACTTC | TRBJ2-5 | TRBV3-1 | few | .
CASSQGEPRTDTQYF | TGTGCCAGCAGCCAAGGTGAGCCCCGCACAGATACGCAGTATTTT | TRBJ2-3 | TRBV3-1 | . | .
CASSFQEPGDEQYF | TGCGCCAGCAGCTTTCAGGAGCCCGGGGACGAGCAGTACTTC | TRBJ2-7 | TRBV5-1 | few | .
CAGSLVPASPSYEQYF | TGCGCCGGCAGCTTGGTACCAGCCAGCCCTTCCTACGAGCAGTACTTC | TRBJ2-7 | TRBV5-1 | . | .
CSARDRLKLNNEQFF | TGCAGTGCTAGGGACCGACTGAAACTCAACAATGAGCAGTTCTTC | TRBJ2-1 | TRBV20-1 | . | .
CASSYDHTDTQYF | TGTGCCAGCAGTTACGACCACACAGATACGCAGTATTTT | TRBJ2-3 | TRBV6-5 | few | .
CAIRKKLAGSHEQYF | TGTGCCATCAGGAAGAAGCTAGCGGGATCCCACGAGCAGTACTTC | TRBJ2-7 | TRBV10-3 | once | TRBD2
CASSLPPGEVLNYGYTF | TGCGCCAGCAGCTTGCCGCCAGGGGAGGTTCTGAACTATGGCTACACCTTC | TRBJ1-2 | TRBV5-1 | . | .
CASSLEVGVNTGELFF | TGTGCCAGCAGCTTAGAGGTGGGAGTGAACACCGGGGAGCTGTTTTTT | TRBJ2-2 | TRBV7-6 | . | .
CSARESGSYGYTF | TGCAGTGCTAGAGAGTCGGGCAGCTATGGCTACACCTTC | TRBJ1-2 | TRBV20-1 | . | .
CASRETGGSNQPQHF | TGTGCCAGCAGGGAGACAGGGGGTAGCAATCAGCCCCAGCATTTT | TRBJ1-5 | TRBV12-3/TRBV12-4 | . | TRBD1
CSASSAGGSHEQYF | TGCAGTGCTAGTTCCGCAGGGGGCTCCCACGAGCAGTACTTC | TRBJ2-7 | TRBV20-1 | many | TRBD1
CASSLRPSGAETQYF | TGTGCCAGCAGCTTAAGGCCTAGCGGGGCGGAGACCCAGTACTTC | TRBJ2-5 | TRBV11-1 | . | TRBD2
CAISESNGGTDTQYF | TGTGCCATCAGTGAGTCGAACGGGGGTACAGATACGCAGTATTTT | TRBJ2-3 | TRBV10-3 | . | .
CASSVGDSGEQYF | TGCGCCAGCAGCGTGGGGGACTCTGGCGAGCAGTACTTC | TRBJ2-7 | TRBV5-1 | . | .
CASSPTGSSYNSPLHF | TGTGCCAGCAGCCCTACAGGGAGCTCCTATAATTCACCCCTCCACTTT | TRBJ1-6 | TRBV2 | . | .
CASSSELANYGYTF | TGTGCCAGCAGCTCGGAGTTAGCTAACTATGGCTACACCTTC | TRBJ1-2 | TRBV5-6 | . | .
CASSFWTRGDTGELFF | TGTGCCAGCAGTTTTTGGACTAGAGGGGATACCGGGGAGCTGTTTTTT | TRBJ2-2 | TRBV12-3/TRBV12-4 | . | TRBD2
CSARDGRTGDLYEQYF | TGCAGTGCTAGAGATGGACGGACAGGGGACCTCTACGAGCAGTACTTC | TRBJ2-7 | TRBV20-1 | . | TRBD1